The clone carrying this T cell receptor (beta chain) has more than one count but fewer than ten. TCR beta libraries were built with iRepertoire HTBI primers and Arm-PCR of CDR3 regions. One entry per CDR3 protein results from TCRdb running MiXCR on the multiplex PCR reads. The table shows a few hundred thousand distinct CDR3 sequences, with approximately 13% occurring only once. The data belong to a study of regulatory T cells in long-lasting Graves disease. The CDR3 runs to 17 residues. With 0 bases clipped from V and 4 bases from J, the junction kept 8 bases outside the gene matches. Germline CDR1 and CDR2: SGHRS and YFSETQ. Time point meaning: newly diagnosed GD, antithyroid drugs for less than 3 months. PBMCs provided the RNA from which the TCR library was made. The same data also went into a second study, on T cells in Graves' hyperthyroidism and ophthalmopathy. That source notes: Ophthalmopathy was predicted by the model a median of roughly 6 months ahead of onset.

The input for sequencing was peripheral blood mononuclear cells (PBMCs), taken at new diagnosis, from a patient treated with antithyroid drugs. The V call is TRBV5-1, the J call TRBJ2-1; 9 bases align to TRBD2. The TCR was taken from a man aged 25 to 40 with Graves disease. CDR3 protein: CASSLDPRLAAYNEQFF. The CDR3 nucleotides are TGCGCCAGCAGCTTGGATCCAAGACTAGCGGCGTACAATGAGCAGTTCTTC.